These T cell receptor beta chains were read from a single sample in a study of T cell repertoires in cytomegalovirus infection. These receptors' targets are unknown. TCRdb independently ran MiXCR on the reads; one entry per CDR3 protein. The table includes about 110,000 distinct CDR3 sequences, under 50% detected once. This material consisted of CD8+ T cells from cultured PBMCs, taken from culture after CMV antigen stimulation. The receptors originated from a human donor in good health (CMV status not recorded). Some clones in this sample may be carry-over from other donors' samples. CDR3s include the opening cysteine and the closing phenylalanine or tryptophan. Each record gives: CDR3 protein, CDR3 DNA, J gene, D gene, V gene, clone size. A D gene is named only where the DNA matches it firmly. Clone sizes are given selectively: once, few, many, or a class where the clone is expanded.

CSAHPLRDLNTEAFF | TGCAGTGCTCATCCACTCCGGGATTTGAACACTGAAGCTTTCTTT | TRBJ1-1 | - | TRBV20-1 | -
CASSLFPGGAGYGYTF | TGTGCCAGCAGCTTATTTCCCGGGGGCGCAGGCTATGGCTACACCTTC | TRBJ1-2 | - | TRBV5-4 | -
CASSSPWGRNTEAFF | TGTGCCAGCAGTTCCCCGTGGGGCCGCAACACTGAAGCTTTCTTT | TRBJ1-1 | - | TRBV12-3/TRBV12-4 | -
CASSLSSGELFF | TGTGCCAGCAGCTTAAGTTCCGGGGAGCTGTTTTTT | TRBJ2-2 | - | TRBV7-9 | few
CASSFRQLTYEQYF | TGTGCCAGCAGCTTCCGACAGCTTACCTACGAGCAGTACTTC | TRBJ2-7 | - | TRBV5-6 | few
CASSLLGGNSYEQYF | TGTGCCAGCAGTTTATTGGGGGGGAACTCCTACGAGCAGTACTTC | TRBJ2-7 | TRBD2 | TRBV28 | -
CSVQGSIGVDYNEQFF | TGCAGCGTACAGGGGTCCATAGGGGTTGACTACAATGAGCAGTTCTTC | TRBJ2-1 | TRBD1 | TRBV29-1 | -
CASSPQGGRQETQYF | TGTGCCAGCAGCCCCCAGGGGGGCAGACAAGAGACCCAGTACTTC | TRBJ2-5 | - | TRBV6-8 | -
CASSLMGVGSREQYF | TGTGCCAGCAGTTTAATGGGGGTGGGGTCTCGCGAGCAGTACTTC | TRBJ2-7 | - | TRBV12-3/TRBV12-4 | -
CASSPYAGGPSDEQFF | TGTGCCAGCAGTCCATATGCGGGGGGGCCCTCGGATGAGCAGTTCTTC | TRBJ2-1 | TRBD2 | TRBV12-3/TRBV12-4 | many
CASRQGGEGYTEAFF | TGTGCCAGCAGGCAGGGGGGGGAAGGGTACACTGAAGCTTTCTTT | TRBJ1-1 | TRBD1 | TRBV7-2 | -
CSVEDGAPGETQYF | TGCAGCGTTGAAGACGGGGCGCCTGGGGAGACCCAGTACTTC | TRBJ2-5 | - | TRBV29-1 | few
CASSLYIDTEAFF | TGTGCCAGCAGTTTATACATCGACACTGAAGCTTTCTTT | TRBJ1-1 | - | TRBV27 | -
CASSQEHLQGLNYEQYF | TGTGCCAGCAGCCAAGAGCACCTACAGGGTTTGAACTACGAGCAGTACTTC | TRBJ2-7 | - | TRBV4-2 | few
CASSFERGGLNEQFF | TGCGCCAGCAGCTTTGAGCGGGGGGGCCTCAATGAGCAGTTCTTC | TRBJ2-1 | TRBD2 | TRBV5-1 | -
CASSPDHGGLAGYEQYF | TGTGCCAGTAGTCCCGATCACGGAGGACTAGCGGGCTACGAGCAGTACTTC | TRBJ2-7 | TRBD2 | TRBV19 | -
CASSLRDRAQGQETQYF | TGTGCCAGCAGCCTAAGGGATCGGGCACAAGGCCAAGAGACCCAGTACTTC | TRBJ2-5 | - | TRBV9 | -
CASIERGGDYNEQFF | TGTGCCAGCATCGAAAGGGGGGGGGACTACAATGAGCAGTTCTTC | TRBJ2-1 | - | TRBV6-6 | -
CASGLTLSNTGELFF | TGTGCTAGTGGCTTAACCCTGTCGAACACCGGGGAGCTGTTTTTT | TRBJ2-2 | - | TRBV12-5 | -
CASSLGQGGYTF | TGTGCCAGCAGCTTAGGCCAAGGGGGCTACACCTTC | TRBJ1-2 | - | TRBV7-6 | few
CASSFGQGKGNEQYF | TGTGCCAGCAGCTTTGGACAGGGGAAAGGAAACGAGCAGTACTTC | TRBJ2-7 | TRBD1 | TRBV7-6 | -
CASSAGTGGRQPQHF | TGTGCCAGCAGTGCCGGGACAGGGGGCCGTCAGCCCCAGCATTTT | TRBJ1-5 | TRBD1 | TRBV27 | few
CASSFPLPGVDEKLFF | TGTGCCAGCAGTTTTCCCCTACCTGGGGTGGATGAAAAACTGTTTTTT | TRBJ1-4 | - | TRBV28 | -
CASSLGQLPYEQYF | TGTGCCAGCAGCTTGGGACAGCTCCCGTACGAGCAGTACTTC | TRBJ2-7 | TRBD1 | TRBV11-2 | -
CASSFSGDYEQYF | TGTGCCAGCAGTTTTAGCGGAGACTACGAGCAGTACTTC | TRBJ2-7 | - | TRBV12-3/TRBV12-4 | -
CASSNIVGTGLGYGYTF | TGTGCCAGCAGCAACATCGTCGGGACAGGGCTAGGCTATGGCTACACCTTC | TRBJ1-2 | TRBD1 | TRBV7-9 | medium-sized
CASSYSPGLAGGEQYF | TGTGCCAGCAGTTACTCCCCGGGACTAGCGGGGGGAGAGCAGTACTTC | TRBJ2-7 | TRBD2 | TRBV6-2/TRBV6-3 | few
CASSSRTGWNEKLFF | TGTGCCAGCAGCTCCAGGACAGGCTGGAATGAAAAACTGTTTTTT | TRBJ1-4 | TRBD1 | TRBV13 | -
CASRWDRVANEQYF | TGTGCCAGCAGGTGGGACAGGGTAGCGAACGAGCAGTACTTC | TRBJ2-7 | TRBD1 | TRBV6-1 | -
CASSTPSTGENEQFF | TGTGCCAGCAGTACCCCCTCGACAGGGGAGAATGAGCAGTTCTTC | TRBJ2-1 | TRBD1 | TRBV6-6 | -
CASSLRAPSSYNSPLHF | TGTGCCAGCAGCCTCCGTGCGCCGAGCTCCTATAATTCACCCCTCCACTTT | TRBJ1-6 | - | TRBV2 | -
CASSIVGQGALRAFF | TGTGCCAGTAGTATAGTGGGACAGGGGGCTTTGAGAGCTTTCTTT | TRBJ1-1 | TRBD1 | TRBV19 | -
CASSLTPNAYGYTF | TGTGCCAGCAGTTTAACACCCAACGCATATGGCTACACCTTC | TRBJ1-2 | - | TRBV12-3/TRBV12-4 | few
CASTGGLKDTQYF | TGTGCCAGTACAGGGGGCTTGAAAGATACGCAGTATTTT | TRBJ2-3 | TRBD1 | TRBV19 | -
CASSPQHPSGSNYGYTF | TGTGCCAGCAGTCCACAACACCCCTCAGGATCTAACTATGGCTACACCTTC | TRBJ1-2 | - | TRBV27 | few
CASSLSDRTMNTEAFF | TGTGCCAGCAGTCTCTCGGACAGGACAATGAACACTGAAGCTTTCTTT | TRBJ1-1 | TRBD1 | TRBV12-3/TRBV12-4 | -
CASSLGTGREAFF | TGTGCCAGCAGTCTCGGTACGGGCCGTGAAGCTTTCTTT | TRBJ1-1 | - | TRBV25-1 | -
CSVGTSGGRYNEQFF | TGCAGCGTCGGGACTAGCGGGGGGAGATACAATGAGCAGTTCTTC | TRBJ2-1 | TRBD2 | TRBV29-1 | -
CASTDGSGLYEQYF | TGTGCCAGCACTGACGGGTCCGGACTTTACGAGCAGTACTTC | TRBJ2-7 | - | TRBV2 | -
CASSSLPGNNSPLHF | TGTGCCAGCAGCTCCCTCCCGGGGAATAATTCACCCCTCCACTTT | TRBJ1-6 | - | TRBV7-8 | -
CASSLKSRLAGPPDTQYF | TGTGCCAGCAGCCTAAAGTCGCGACTAGCGGGGCCCCCAGATACGCAGTATTTT | TRBJ2-3 | TRBD2 | TRBV7-8 | -
CASSLFGDSSGNTIYF | TGTGCCAGCAGTCTCTTTGGGGACAGCTCTGGAAACACCATATATTTT | TRBJ1-3 | TRBD1 | TRBV28 | -
CASSLTGTPDTQNF | TGTGCCAGCAGCTTGACAGGGACCCCAGATACGCAGAATTTT | TRBJ2-3 | TRBD1 | TRBV7-9 | once
CASSINVRAANYGYTF | TGTGCCAGTAGTATCAATGTGAGGGCCGCTAACTATGGCTACACCTTC | TRBJ1-2 | - | TRBV19 | once
CASSLVAGTSGGYEQYF | TGTGCCAGCAGCTTAGTGGCTGGGACTAGCGGGGGTTACGAGCAGTACTTC | TRBJ2-7 | TRBD2 | TRBV7-8 | few
CASSGGGVLAGSYNEQFF | TGTGCCAGCAGTGGGGGGGGGGTACTAGCGGGCTCCTACAATGAGCAGTTCTTC | TRBJ2-1 | TRBD2 | TRBV2 | -
CASTEGTGGYEQFF | TGTGCCAGCACCGAGGGGACAGGGGGCTATGAGCAGTTCTTC | TRBJ2-1 | TRBD1 | TRBV6-6 | -
CASSQESGPGFYEQYF | TGTGCCAGCAGCCAAGAATCGGGGCCCGGGTTCTACGAGCAGTACTTC | TRBJ2-7 | - | TRBV3-1 | -
CASSEEETEMNTEAFF | TGTGCCAGCAGTGAAGAAGAGACGGAAATGAACACTGAAGCTTTCTTT | TRBJ1-1 | - | TRBV2 | few
CASSEGQIYSYNEQFF | TGTGCCAGCAGTGAGGGTCAGATCTACTCCTACAATGAGCAGTTCTTC | TRBJ2-1 | - | TRBV6-6 | once
CASSLVAQQETQYF | TGTGCCAGCAGCTTAGTGGCCCAGCAAGAGACCCAGTACTTC | TRBJ2-5 | - | TRBV13 | few
CASAKIGLNEQFF | TGTGCCAGCGCGAAGATAGGGCTCAATGAGCAGTTCTTC | TRBJ2-1 | - | TRBV12-3/TRBV12-4 | -
CASSMQGPAYEQYF | TGTGCCAGCAGTATGCAGGGTCCCGCCTACGAGCAGTACTTC | TRBJ2-7 | - | TRBV6-1 | -
CASSKPAGSADTQYF | TGTGCCAGCAGCAAGCCGGCTGGGTCAGCAGATACGCAGTATTTT | TRBJ2-3 | - | TRBV7-2 | -
CATSRVTGGDEQYF | TGTGCCACCAGCAGAGTGACAGGGGGCGACGAGCAGTACTTC | TRBJ2-7 | TRBD1 | TRBV15 | few
CASSLAGGAYNEQFF | TGTGCCAGCAGCTTAGCAGGGGGCGCCTACAATGAGCAGTTCTTC | TRBJ2-1 | TRBD1 | TRBV11-2 | -
CASSSSSGGSYEQYF | TGTGCCAGCAGCTCTTCTAGCGGGGGTTCCTACGAGCAGTACTTC | TRBJ2-7 | TRBD2 | TRBV7-2 | -
CASSTAGGTEAFF | TGTGCCAGTAGTACTGCCGGGGGGACTGAAGCTTTCTTT | TRBJ1-1 | - | TRBV19 | few
CASSPGLSGELFF | TGTGCCAGCAGCCCAGGACTATCCGGGGAGCTGTTTTTT | TRBJ2-2 | - | TRBV7-6 | many
CSATAGGTNEKLFF | TGCAGTGCTACCGCAGGGGGCACTAATGAAAAACTGTTTTTT | TRBJ1-4 | TRBD1 | TRBV20-1 | -